This TCR beta chain was identified in a study of blood T cell repertoires in COVID-19. As for the study in general: The United States, Italy and Spain were the sources of the acute and convalescent COVID-19 samples. In each case, the material was cDNA or gDNA derived from T cells, B-cell-depleted T cells, or PBMCs.

Original processing methods: It was from reference gene primer amplification that nucleated cell counts were estimated. This table comes from immunoSEQ multiplex PCR, and its TCRdb copy is limited to in-frame clones, with some not included. V and J calls and clone size are copied from that table; D and trimming were computed from the DNA. The table lists about 97,000 clones, around 87% of them singletons. Germline V gene sequence: CDR1 SEHNR, CDR2 FQNEAQ (reference sequence). Trimming took off 4 bases at V and 0 bases at J, with 13 bases between the two ends. The CDR3 has 16 residues. The receptor's source is a human donor in a cohort sampled during active COVID-19. The genes are TRBV7-9 and TRBJ2-1; D is perhaps TRBD2 (6 bases). The sequencing sample was made of peripheral blood. CDR3 DNA sequence: TGTGCCAGCAGCTCACCGCGGGGAGTCTCCTACAATGAGCAGTTCTTC. Translated: CASSSPRGVSYNEQFF.